One sample yielded the 14 T cell receptor beta chains listed below, sequenced in a study of blood T cell repertoires in COVID-19. Sequenced by immunoSEQ multiplex PCR; TCRdb stores in-frame clones only, minus some. In the table there are roughly 110,000 clones, about four fifths of which are singletons. Input material: peripheral blood. These receptors came from a human donor in a cohort sampled during active COVID-19.

The V and J genes are TRBV5-4 and TRBJ1-2; TRBD1 is a possible D gene (5 bases). The CDR3 contains 13 residues. Trimming pared 0 bases from V and 8 bases from J, leaving 11 bases between. Germline CDR1 SGHNT, CDR2 YYREEE (reference sequence). The CDR3 region has the DNA TGTGCCAGCAGCTTGGCCGGGGGGTTCGGCTACACCTTC. It specifies CASSLAGGFGYTF.

The rearrangement links TRBV30 to TRBJ1-5; D is perhaps TRBD1 (6 bases). Trimming stripped 3 bases from V and 4 bases from J, with 10 bases between. CDR3 length: 13 amino acids. CDR1 and CDR2 from the germline V gene are GTSNPN and SVGIG (reference sequence). The CDR3 spells CAWSLTGNQPQHF. Here the CDR3 DNA reads TGTGCCTGGAGCCTCACAGGGAATCAGCCCCAGCATTTT.

The J gene is TRBJ1-5, the V gene TRBV19, with 7 bases fitting TRBD1. CDR1 and CDR2 from the germline V gene are LNHDA and SQIVND (reference sequence). This CDR3 is built from 11 residues. The ends lost 4 bases at V and 10 bases at J; junction bases unmatched: 1. In nucleotides, the CDR3 is TGTGCCAGTAGTACAGGGGGTCCCCAGCATTTT. Translating gives CASSTGGPQHF.

The chain combines TRBV18 with TRBJ2-1, with 10 positions matching TRBD2. J lost 5 bases, V lost 3 bases, and 4 bases had no gene match. Per the germline V gene, CDR1 is KGHSH and CDR2 is LQKENI. The CDR3 has 15 residues. CDR3 nucleotide sequence: TGTGCCAGCTCACCGCCGGGACTAGCGAACAATGAGCAGTTCTTC. Its protein is CASSPPGLANNEQFF.

The CDR3 DNA is TGTGCCACCAGTGAGCGGGTTTACAATGAGCAGTTCTTC. Translating gives CATSERVYNEQFF. The chain carries TRBV24-1 and TRBJ2-1, with D perhaps matching TRBD2 (5 bases). Germline values: CDR1 KGHDR, CDR2 SFDVKD. Between the trimmed V and J ends, which lost 4 bases and 4 bases, there was a span of 7 bases. CDR3 size: 13 residues.

The chain uses TRBV29-1 and TRBJ2-1; TRBD2 agrees at 12 bases. Germline V gene data show CDR1 as SQVTM and CDR2 as ANQGSEA. The CDR3 is 13 residues long. With 4 bases clipped from V and 8 bases from J, the junction kept 3 bases outside the gene matches. CDR3 nucleotide sequence: TGCAGCGTTGTCCTAGCGGGAGGGTATGAGCAGTTCTTC. This translates into CSVVLAGGYEQFF.

This chain connects TRBV9 to TRBJ2-2; 8 positions match TRBD2. Looked up from germline, CDR1 is SGDLS and CDR2 is YYNGEE. The CDR3 length is 15 residues. V was pared by 7 bases and J by 0 bases, with 5 bases of the junction left unmatched. This chain's CDR3 is CASQTGGTNTGELFF. CDR3 DNA sequence: TGTGCCAGCCAGACGGGGGGGACGAACACCGGGGAGCTGTTTTTT.

The chain joins TRBV6-5 to TRBJ2-1, with TRBD1 matching 9 bases. Losses at the gene ends were 8 bases for V and 5 bases for J; bases not matched to a gene: 10. The germline V gene encodes CDR1 MNHEY and CDR2 SVGAGI. This CDR3 region has 15 residues. The CDR3 nucleotides are TGTGCCAGCGATGGGACAGGGAATGGCCACAATGAGCAGTTCTTC. Amino acid sequence: CASDGTGNGHNEQFF.

The genes are TRBV24-1 and TRBJ2-1, with a weak D call TRBD1 (6 bases). V dropped 5 bases and J dropped 0 bases, with 10 bases sitting between them. The CDR3 has 15 amino acids. CDR1 and CDR2 from the germline V gene are KGHDR and SFDVKD. The CDR3 protein is CATSAGAPSYNEQFF. CDR3 DNA sequence: TGTGCCACCAGTGCAGGGGCTCCCTCCTACAATGAGCAGTTCTTC.

CDR3 DNA sequence: TGTGCCATCAGTGAGATAGGGGGTGGATCGGCTAGCGGAACCTACGAGCAGTACTTC. The encoded protein is CAISEIGGGSASGTYEQYF. The chain links TRBV10-3 to TRBJ2-7; a possible D gene is TRBD2 (7 bases). This CDR3 comprises 19 residues. V lost 2 bases and J 2 bases, leaving 25 bases between the germline ends. Germline-derived CDR1 and CDR2 are ENHRY and SYGVKD.

This clone was observed a single time. The genes are TRBV7-3 and TRBJ2-1; 8 bases agree with TRBD2. With V trimmed by 2 bases and J by 7 bases, 7 bases remained unmatched. This CDR3 has 15 amino acids. Germline loops: CDR1 SGHTA, CDR2 FQGTGA. The DNA for the CDR3 is TGTGCCAGCAGCTTAGCGGGAGGATCCTGGAATGAGCAGTTCTTC. Protein: CASSLAGGSWNEQFF.

The chain links TRBV27 to TRBJ1-5; the match to TRBD1 covers 9 bases. Germline V CDR1 and CDR2: MNHEY, SMNVEV (reference sequence). There are 14 residues in the CDR3. Germline trimming cut 5 bases from V and 5 bases from J; bases unmatched to any gene: 4. The CDR3 bases are TGTGCCAGCAGTCGACGGACAGGGGATCAGCCCCAGCATTTT. Protein: CASSRRTGDQPQHF.

The V call is TRBV5-1, the J call TRBJ1-1; TRBD1 aligns across 9 bases. The CDR3 is 14 amino acids. Germline loops: CDR1 SGHRS, CDR2 YFSETQ. Germline trimming cut 0 bases from V and 5 bases from J; bases unmatched to any gene: 2. For the CDR3, the DNA is TGCGCCAGCAGCTTGGGACAGGGGGAGACTGAAGCTTTCTTT. It codes for CASSLGQGETEAFF.

A few counts support this clone. The chain employs TRBV21-1 and TRBJ1-2; TRBD1, as called in the table, went unchecked against the DNA. TRBV21-1 is assigned pseudogene status. The CDR3 extends over 15 amino acids. The CDR3 sequence is CASSNTTGEDCGYTF. CDR3 coding DNA: TGTGCCAGCAGCAATACGACAGGGGAAGATTGCGGCTACACCTTC.